This section outlines one T cell receptor (beta chain) sequence together with its context. Clones were read by immunoSEQ multiplex PCR, and TCRdb kept only the in-frame ones, dropping some. The table records 310,000 or so clones, over 80% of them present only once. The data are from a study of blood T cell repertoires in COVID-19. For the study at large: Acute-phase and convalescent COVID-19 samples originated in the United States, Italy and Spain.

This clonotype originated in a woman aged 18-30 years who had recovered from COVID-19. The specimen sequenced was PBMCs or T cells enriched from blood (not recorded which).

CDR3 bases: TGTGCCAGCAGCTTGGTAGACCCCTCCGGAGTTAAGTTCTTC. Translation gives CASSLVDPSGVKFF. The chain has TRBV5-4 and TRBJ2-1; D ambiguous. CDR1 SGHNT and CDR2 YYREEE come from the germline V gene (reference sequence). V was trimmed by 0 bases and J by 14 bases, leaving 18 bases between them. There are 14 residues in the CDR3.